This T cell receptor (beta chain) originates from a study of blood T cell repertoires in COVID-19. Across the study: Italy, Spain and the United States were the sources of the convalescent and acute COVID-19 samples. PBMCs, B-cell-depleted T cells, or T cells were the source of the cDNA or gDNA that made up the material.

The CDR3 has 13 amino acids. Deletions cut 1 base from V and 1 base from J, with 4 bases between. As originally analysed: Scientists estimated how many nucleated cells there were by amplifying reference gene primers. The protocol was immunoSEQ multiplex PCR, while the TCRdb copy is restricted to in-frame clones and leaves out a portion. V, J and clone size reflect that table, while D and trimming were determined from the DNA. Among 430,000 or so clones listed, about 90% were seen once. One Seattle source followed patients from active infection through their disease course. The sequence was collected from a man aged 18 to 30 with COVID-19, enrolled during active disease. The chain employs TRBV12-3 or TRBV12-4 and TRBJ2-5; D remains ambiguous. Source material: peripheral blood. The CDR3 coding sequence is TGTGCCAGCAGTTTAGGGCCCCAAGAGACCCAGTACTTC. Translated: CASSLGPQETQYF.